What follows are 7 T cell receptor beta chains derived from one specimen sequenced in a study of T cell repertoires in cytomegalovirus infection. Their antigens remain unidentified. Using its own MiXCR run on the reads, TCRdb lists one record per CDR3 protein. Of a few hundred thousand distinct CDR3 sequences listed, roughly 43% are singletons. Specimen: cultured PBMCs, collected from culture after CMV antigen stimulation. These receptors were taken from a human donor in good health (CMV status not recorded). Some clones in this sample may be carry-over from other donors' samples.

The chain links TRBV7-2 to TRBJ2-5; possibly TRBD2 for D (5 bases). Per the germline V gene, CDR1 is SGHTA and CDR2 is FQGNSA. The V end lost 0 bases, the J end lost 5 bases, and 10 bases lay between the germline ends. The CDR3 is 14 residues long. In DNA, the CDR3 is TGTGCCAGCAGCTTAGCGCGGGTCGCTGAGACCCAGTACTTC. Amino acids: CASSLARVAETQYF.

Notes on this clonotype: An end of the junction differs from the germline gene, which may be a read error. The J gene is TRBJ1-3, the V gene TRBV7-2, with unresolved D. Germline CDR1 is SGHTA and CDR2 is FQGNSA. The CDR3 is made up of 14 amino acids. DNA of the CDR3: TGTGCCAGCAGCTTACATCCCGGCGGAAACACCAAATATTTT. The encoded protein is CASSLHPGGNTKYF.

This clonotype has more than one count but fewer than ten. The CDR3 sequence: CASSGNRETEQYF. The CDR3 bases are TGTGCCAGCAGTGGGAACCGTGAAACCGAGCAGTACTTC. V is TRBV6-1 and J is TRBJ2-7; D is unresolved. The germline V gene has CDR1 MNHNS and CDR2 SASEGT. V lost 4 bases and J 6 bases, leaving 13 bases between the germline ends. The CDR3 is 13 amino acids.

V gene TRBV19 combines with J gene TRBJ2-7, with D perhaps TRBD1 or TRBD2 (6 bases each). From germline, CDR1 is LNHDA and CDR2 SQIVND (reference sequence). There are 15 residues in the CDR3. V was pared by 3 bases and J by 0 bases, with 12 bases between. The CDR3 DNA reads TGTGCCAGTAGTATTACGGGGGCCAACTCCTACGAGCAGTACTTC. The encoded protein is CASSITGANSYEQYF.

This rearrangement joins TRBV11-2 to TRBJ2-1; no clear D gene. CDR1 is SGHAT, CDR2 FQNNGV, per germline. This CDR3 spans 11 amino acids. Trimming took 5 bases from V and 10 from J, leaving 9 bases between them. The CDR3 region has the DNA TGTGCCAGCAGCCCCATGGGCGAGCAGTTCTTC. Translated, it gives CASSPMGEQFF.

The chain recombines TRBV20-1 with TRBJ1-1; tentatively, D is TRBD1 (5 bases). The V end lost 5 bases, the J end lost 5 bases, and 15 bases lay between the germline ends. Germline values: CDR1 DFQATT, CDR2 SNEGSKA (reference sequence). This CDR3 is built from 13 residues. Written as DNA, the CDR3 is TGCAGTGCTGGGGGTCGTGGGGTGACTGAAGCTTTCTTT. Protein: CSAGGRGVTEAFF.

This clonotype has just a few counts. V usage is TRBV6-2 or TRBV6-3 and J usage is TRBJ2-5; 11 bases are shared with TRBD1. The germline V gene has CDR1 MNHEY and CDR2 SVGEGT. CDR3 length equals 17 residues. Trimming took 7 bases from V and 3 from J; bases not matched to a gene: 13. CDR3 sequence reads: CASTRDRGYVGEETQYF. CDR3 nucleotide sequence: TGTGCCAGCACGAGGGACAGGGGGTACGTCGGGGAAGAGACCCAGTACTTC.